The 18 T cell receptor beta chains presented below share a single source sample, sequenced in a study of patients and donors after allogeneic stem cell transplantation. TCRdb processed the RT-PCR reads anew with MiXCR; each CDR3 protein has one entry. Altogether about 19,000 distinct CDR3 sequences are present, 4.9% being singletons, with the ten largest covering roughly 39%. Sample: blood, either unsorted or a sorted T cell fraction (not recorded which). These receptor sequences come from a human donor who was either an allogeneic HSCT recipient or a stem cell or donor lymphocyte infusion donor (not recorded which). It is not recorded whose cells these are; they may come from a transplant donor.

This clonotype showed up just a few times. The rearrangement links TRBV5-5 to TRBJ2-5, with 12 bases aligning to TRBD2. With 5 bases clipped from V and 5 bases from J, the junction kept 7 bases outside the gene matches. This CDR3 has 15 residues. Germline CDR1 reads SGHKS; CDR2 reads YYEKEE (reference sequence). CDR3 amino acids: CASRTSGGRGETQYF. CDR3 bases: TGTGCCAGCAGGACTAGCGGGGGACGGGGGGAGACCCAGTACTTC.

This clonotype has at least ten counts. This CDR3 reads CASSPRLGGTGELFF. The CDR3 DNA reads as TGTGCCAGCAGCCCACGGCTGGGGGGCACCGGGGAGCTGTTTTTT. The chain uses TRBV9 and TRBJ2-2; maybe TRBD2 (6 bases). Germline-derived CDR1 and CDR2 are SGDLS and YYNGEE. This CDR3 region has 15 residues. The ends were cut back, 4 bases at V and 4 bases at J, with 14 bases in the middle.

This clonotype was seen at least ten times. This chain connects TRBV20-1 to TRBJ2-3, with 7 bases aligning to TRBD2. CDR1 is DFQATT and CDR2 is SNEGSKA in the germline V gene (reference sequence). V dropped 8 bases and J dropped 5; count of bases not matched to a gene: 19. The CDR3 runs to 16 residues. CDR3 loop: CSNRPHIWEGVDTQYF. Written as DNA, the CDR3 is TGCAGTAACAGACCCCATATCTGGGAGGGTGTAGATACGCAGTATTTT.

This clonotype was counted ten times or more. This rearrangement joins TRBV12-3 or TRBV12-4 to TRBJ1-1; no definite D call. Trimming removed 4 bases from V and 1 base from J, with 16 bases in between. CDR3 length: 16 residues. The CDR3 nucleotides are TGTGCCAGCAGTTCGGATGACGAGTGGAGGAACACTGAAGCTTTCTTT. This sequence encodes CASSSDDEWRNTEAFF.

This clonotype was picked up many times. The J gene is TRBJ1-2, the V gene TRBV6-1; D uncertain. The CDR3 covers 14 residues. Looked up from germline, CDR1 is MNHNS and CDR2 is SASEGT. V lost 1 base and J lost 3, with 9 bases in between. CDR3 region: CASSEEVNYYGYTF. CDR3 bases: TGTGCCAGCAGTGAAGAGGTCAACTACTATGGCTACACCTTC.

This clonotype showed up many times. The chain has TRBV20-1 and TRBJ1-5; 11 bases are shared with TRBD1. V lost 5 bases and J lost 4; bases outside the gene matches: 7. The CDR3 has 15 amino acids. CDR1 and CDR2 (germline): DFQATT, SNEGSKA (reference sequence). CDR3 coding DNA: TGCAGTGCTCCATTCGGGACAGGGGGAAATCAGCCCCAGCATTTT. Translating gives CSAPFGTGGNQPQHF.

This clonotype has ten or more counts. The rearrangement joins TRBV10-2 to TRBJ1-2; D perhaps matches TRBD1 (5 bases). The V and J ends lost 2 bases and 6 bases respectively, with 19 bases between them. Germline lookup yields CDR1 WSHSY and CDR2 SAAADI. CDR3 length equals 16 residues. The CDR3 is CASSERTKGTGDGYTF. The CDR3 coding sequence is TGCGCCAGCAGTGAGAGGACGAAGGGCACGGGGGATGGCTACACCTTC.

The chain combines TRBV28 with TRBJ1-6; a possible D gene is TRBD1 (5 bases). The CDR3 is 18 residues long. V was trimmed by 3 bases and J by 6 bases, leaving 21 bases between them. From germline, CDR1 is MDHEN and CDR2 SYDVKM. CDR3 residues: CASSLGGFWGPGNSPLHF. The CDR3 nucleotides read TGTGCCAGCAGTTTGGGTGGTTTCTGGGGACCAGGTAATTCACCCCTCCACTTT.

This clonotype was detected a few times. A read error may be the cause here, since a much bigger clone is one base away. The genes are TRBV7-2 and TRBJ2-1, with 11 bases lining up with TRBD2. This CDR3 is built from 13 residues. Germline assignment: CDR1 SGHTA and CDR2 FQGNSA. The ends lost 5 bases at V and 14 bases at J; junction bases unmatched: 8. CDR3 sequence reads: CASSQVTSGAKFF. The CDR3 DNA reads TGTGCCAGCAGCCAAGTGACTAGCGGGGCGAAGTTCTTC.

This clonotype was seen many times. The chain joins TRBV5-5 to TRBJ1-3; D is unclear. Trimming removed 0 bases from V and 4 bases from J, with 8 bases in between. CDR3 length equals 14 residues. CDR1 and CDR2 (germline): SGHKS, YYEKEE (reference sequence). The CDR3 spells CASSLDFSGNTIYF. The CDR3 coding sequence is TGTGCCAGCAGCTTGGATTTCAGCGGAAACACCATATATTTT.

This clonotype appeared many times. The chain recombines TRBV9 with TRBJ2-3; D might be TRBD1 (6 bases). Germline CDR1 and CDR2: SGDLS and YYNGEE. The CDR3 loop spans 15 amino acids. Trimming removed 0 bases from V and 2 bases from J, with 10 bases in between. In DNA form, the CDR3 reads TGTGCCAGCAGCGTAGACGGACAGAACACAGATACGCAGTATTTT. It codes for CASSVDGQNTDTQYF.

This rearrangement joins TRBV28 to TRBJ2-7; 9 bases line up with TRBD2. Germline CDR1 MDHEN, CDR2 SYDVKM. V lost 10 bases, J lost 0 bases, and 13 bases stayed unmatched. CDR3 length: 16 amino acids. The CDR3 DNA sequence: TGTGCCACCTGGGGGTCAAGCGGGAGGAGCTCCTACGAGCAGTACTTC. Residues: CATWGSSGRSSYEQYF.

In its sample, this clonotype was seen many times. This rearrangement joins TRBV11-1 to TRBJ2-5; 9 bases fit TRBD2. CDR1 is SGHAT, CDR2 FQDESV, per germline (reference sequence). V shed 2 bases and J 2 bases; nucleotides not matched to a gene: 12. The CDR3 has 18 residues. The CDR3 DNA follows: TGTGCCAGCAGCTTACCGGGTTGGGCTAGCGGGAATCAAGAGACCCAGTACTTC. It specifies CASSLPGWASGNQETQYF.

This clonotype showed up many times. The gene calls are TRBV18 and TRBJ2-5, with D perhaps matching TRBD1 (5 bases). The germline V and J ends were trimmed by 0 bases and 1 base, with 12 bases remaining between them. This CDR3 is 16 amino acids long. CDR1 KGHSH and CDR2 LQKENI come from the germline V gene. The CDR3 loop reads CASSPPLRQSQETQYF. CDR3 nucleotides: TGTGCCAGCTCACCACCGCTGCGACAGTCCCAAGAGACCCAGTACTTC.

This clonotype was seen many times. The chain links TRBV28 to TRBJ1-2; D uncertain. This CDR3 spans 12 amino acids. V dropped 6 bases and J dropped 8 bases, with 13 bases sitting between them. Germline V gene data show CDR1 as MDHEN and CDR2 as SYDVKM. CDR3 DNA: TGTGCCAGCAGGCTGGACCTCACAGGCTACACCTTC. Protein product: CASRLDLTGYTF.

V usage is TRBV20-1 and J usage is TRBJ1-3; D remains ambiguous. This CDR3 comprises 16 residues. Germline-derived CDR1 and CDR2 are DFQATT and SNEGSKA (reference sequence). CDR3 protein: CYIRRERIVSGNTIYF. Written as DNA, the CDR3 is TGCTATATCCGCCGAGAGAGGATCGTTTCTGGAAACACCATATATTTT.

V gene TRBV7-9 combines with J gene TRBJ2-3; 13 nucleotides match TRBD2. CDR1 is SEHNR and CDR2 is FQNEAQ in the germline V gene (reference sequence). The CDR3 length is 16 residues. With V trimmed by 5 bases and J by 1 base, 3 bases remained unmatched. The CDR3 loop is CASSQTSGRGTDTQYF. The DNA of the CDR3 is TGTGCCAGCAGCCAAACTAGCGGGAGGGGCACAGATACGCAGTATTTT.

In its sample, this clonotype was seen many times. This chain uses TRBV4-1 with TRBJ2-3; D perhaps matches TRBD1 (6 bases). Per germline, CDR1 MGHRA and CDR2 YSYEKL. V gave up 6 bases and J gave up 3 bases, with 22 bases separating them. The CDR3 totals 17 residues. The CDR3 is CASRKIFTGKRTDTQYF. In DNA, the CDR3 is TGCGCCAGCAGGAAAATCTTCACAGGGAAGAGGACAGATACGCAGTATTTT.